This T cell receptor beta chain was recovered during a study of control samples from healthy donors and cancer patients. V was shortened by 4 bases and J by 5 bases, with 12 bases between the two germline ends. Germline V gene lookup returns CDR1 MNHEY and CDR2 SVGEGT. CDR3 length: 13 amino acids. TCRdb's table, derived via immunoSEQ multiplex PCR, lists solely in-frame clones and lacks some. The sample has 130,000 to 150,000 clones, about 95% seen once; the top ten hold 12% to 15%. This clonotype was obtained from a man aged 55 to 70 with colorectal cancer. Sequencing used PBMCs. The chain is built from TRBV6-2 or TRBV6-3 and TRBJ2-7; perhaps D is TRBD1 or TRBD2 (6 bases each). In DNA form, the CDR3 reads TGTGCCAGCAGTTTTCGGGGGCACAACGAGCAGTACTTC. Translation: CASSFRGHNEQYF.